This T cell receptor beta chain comes out of a study of response to subunit inactivated influenza vaccine. Via MiXCR, TCRdb re-called the RT-PCR reads, giving one row per CDR3 protein. The data contain 500,000 to 600,000 distinct CDR3 sequences, 14% of them singletons. Study results and caveats: Authors suggested that a seasonal influenza vaccination recruits few new T cells each time.

Deletions cut 6 bases from V and 2 bases from J, with 17 bases between. This CDR3 is built from 15 residues. Ten or more counts support this clonotype. Its antigen is currently unknown. This TCR was recovered from a man aged 50-59 years who received an inactivated influenza vaccine. Here the sequenced sample was PBMCs from blood, taken less than 13 days after vaccination. This sequence joins TRBV12-3 or TRBV12-4 and TRBJ2-7; D possibly corresponds to TRBD2 (7 bases). The CDR3 DNA reads as TGTGCCAGCAGCCCCTGGCGGGGGCCACCCTACGAGCAGTACTTC. Translated: CASSPWRGPPYEQYF.